The 17 T cell receptor beta chains given below trace back to one sample, sequenced in a study of blood T cells in healthy people across ages. For the second PCR, which ran for 7 to 11 cycles, a sample-barcoded 5' primer and a J-beta primer mix were used. TCRdb called the 5' RACE reads again in MiXCR, with one record for every CDR3 protein. The profile shows about 1 million distinct CDR3 sequences, 45% of them singletons. Sequencing was carried out using blood. All receptors come from a woman aged 55 to 70 in good health.

This chain connects TRBV12-3 or TRBV12-4 to TRBJ2-3; TRBD1 or TRBD2 may be the D gene (5 bases each). Trimming pared 5 bases from V and 7 bases from J, leaving 16 bases between. This CDR3 contains 14 residues. The CDR3 sequence: CASSPGTTTYTQYF. CDR3 nucleotides: TGTGCCAGCAGTCCAGGGACCACTACTTATACGCAGTATTTT.

The rearrangement joins TRBV5-1 to TRBJ2-1; 9 nucleotides align to TRBD1. The length of the CDR3 is 14 residues. Germline CDR1 reads SGHRS; CDR2 reads YFSETQ. The trim removed 4 bases at V and 6 bases at J, leaving 5 bases unmatched. The CDR3 DNA reads TGCGCCAGCAGCGGGCCGGGACAGGGCAATGAGCAGTTCTTC. This codes for CASSGPGQGNEQFF.

The chain uses TRBV18 and TRBJ2-1; possibly TRBD1 for D (6 bases). V was shortened by 5 bases and J by 3 bases, with 14 bases between the two germline ends. Germline CDR1 reads KGHSH; CDR2 reads LQKENI. The CDR3 totals 15 residues. The CDR3 loop is CASSDVGGDYNEQFF. CDR3 coding DNA: TGTGCCAGCTCAGATGTAGGGGGAGACTACAATGAGCAGTTCTTC. Drawing the rest from reference TRBV18 and TRBJ2-1, the complete variable domain is NAGVMQNPRHLVRRRGQEARLRCSPMKGHSHVYWYRQLPEEGLKFMVYLQKENIIDESGMPKERFSAEFPKEGPSILRIQQVVRGDSAAYFCASSDVGGDYNEQFFGPGTRLTVL.

On this clonotype itself: A junction boundary mismatches the germline segment, possibly from a read error. This chain links TRBV20-1 with TRBJ1-3, with D hard to call. Germline CDR1 is DFQATT and CDR2 is SNEGSKA (reference sequence). This CDR3 is 15 amino acids long. The DNA for the CDR3 is TGCAGTGCCAGACGGGGAGGAGGCTCTGGAAGCACCATATATTTT. Amino acid sequence: CSARRGGGSGSTIYF.

This clonotype was seen just once. The chain carries TRBV5-1 and TRBJ1-5; TRBD1 matches 8 bases. This CDR3 region has 14 residues. V was pared by 3 bases and J by 11 bases, with 10 bases of the junction left unmatched. From germline, CDR1 is SGHRS and CDR2 YFSETQ. The CDR3 nucleotides read TGCGCCAGCAGCTACGGGACAGGAGGAGAGACCCAGCATTTT. Protein sequence: CASSYGTGGETQHF.

This chain joins TRBV20-1 and TRBJ2-7; 7 bases line up with TRBD2. Trimming at V came to 6 bases and at J to 0 bases, leaving 11 bases not matched to a gene. Germline values: CDR1 DFQATT, CDR2 SNEGSKA (reference sequence). CDR3 length equals 15 residues. The CDR3 loop reads CSANRFGGSSYEQYF. In DNA, the CDR3 is TGCAGTGCCAACAGGTTTGGCGGGAGCTCCTACGAGCAGTACTTC.

This sequence joins TRBV25-1 and TRBJ2-5; D may correspond to TRBD1 or TRBD2 (5 bases each). The tail of the sequence fits TRBJ2-7 better, so the J call may be wrong. The CDR3 runs 13 residues. Per germline, CDR1 MGHDK and CDR2 SYGVNS. In DNA, the CDR3 is TGTGCCAGTGGCTCGATGGGGGTCTACGAGCAGTACTTC. It is translated as CASGSMGVYEQYF.

A note on this clonotype: This clone may be a read error of a much larger clone one base away. CDR3: CSASRELNEQYF. DNA of the CDR3: TGCAGTGCCTCGCGGGAGCTCAATGAGCAGTACTTC. The chain uses TRBV20-1 and TRBJ2-7, with 7 nucleotides matching TRBD2. From germline, CDR1 is DFQATT and CDR2 SNEGSKA (reference sequence). V trimming: 6 bases; J trimming: 7 bases; junction bases outside the gene matches: 9. The CDR3 length is 12 residues.

The V call is TRBV20-1, the J call TRBJ2-7; D unresolved. Germline CDR1 is DFQATT and CDR2 is SNEGSKA (reference sequence). The CDR3 runs to 13 residues. Trimming took 1 base from V and 2 from J, leaving 9 bases between them. The CDR3 reads CSARGNTAYEQYF. For the CDR3, the DNA is TGCAGTGCTAGAGGGAACACTGCCTACGAGCAGTACTTC.

This clonotype was picked up a small number of times. The chain couples TRBV12-3 or TRBV12-4 to TRBJ2-1; the D gene is possibly TRBD2 (5 bases). This CDR3 has 13 residues. Trimming shortened V by 5 bases and J by 12 bases, and 17 bases separated the two germline ends. The CDR3 reads CASSVGTTTGQFF. The CDR3 nucleotides read TGTGCCAGCAGTGTAGGCACGACTACTGGGCAGTTCTTC.

The rearrangement joins TRBV18 to TRBJ2-5; the D call may be TRBD1 or TRBD2 (6 bases each). Germline CDR1 and CDR2: KGHSH and LQKENI. The V gene lost 0 bases and the J gene lost 1 base, with 18 bases spanning the gap. There are 18 residues in the CDR3. The CDR3 loop reads CASSPPYPRGPSQETQYF. The CDR3 nucleotides read TGTGCCAGCTCACCACCGTATCCCCGGGGGCCTTCCCAAGAGACCCAGTACTTC.

J is TRBJ2-5 and V is TRBV5-1; TRBD1 agrees at 8 bases. CDR3 size: 15 residues. Germline trimming cut 0 bases from V and 5 bases from J; bases unmatched to any gene: 6. Germline V gives CDR1 SGHRS, CDR2 YFSETQ. CDR3 DNA: TGCGCCAGCAGCTTGGCAGGGGGCGGCCACGAGACCCAGTACTTC. It specifies CASSLAGGGHETQYF.

This clonotype was seen a handful of times. The chain joins TRBV20-1 to TRBJ2-7; no definite D call. Germline CDR1 reads DFQATT; CDR2 reads SNEGSKA (reference sequence). This CDR3 contains 10 residues. Trimming removed 3 bases at V and 6 bases at J, with 6 bases between. This chain's CDR3 is CSASIREQYF. CDR3 nucleotides: TGCAGTGCTAGTATTCGCGAGCAGTACTTC.

The chain couples TRBV1 to TRBJ1-1; the table assigns TRBD1, which was not confirmed against the DNA. TRBV1 is a listed pseudogene. The CDR3 consists of 14 residues. The chain's CDR3 is CTSSHRTGGTEAFF. DNA for the CDR3: TGCACCAGCAGCCACCGGACAGGGGGCACTGAAGCTTTCTTT.

The genes are TRBV20-1 and TRBJ1-2; possibly TRBD1 for D (5 bases). The V end lost 6 bases, the J end lost 8 bases, and 19 bases lay between the germline ends. Per the germline V gene, CDR1 is DFQATT and CDR2 is SNEGSKA (reference sequence). The CDR3 totals 13 residues. CDR3: CSATPGGSRGYTF. The CDR3, as DNA: TGCAGTGCCACACCTGGGGGAAGCAGGGGCTACACCTTC.

The V call is TRBV27, the J call TRBJ2-1, with D perhaps TRBD1 (5 bases). V was cut by 6 bases and J by 9 bases, with 12 bases left in between. The CDR3 has 12 residues. Germline-derived CDR1 and CDR2 are MNHEY and SMNVEV (reference sequence). CDR3 loop: CASSPRTLEQFF. CDR3 DNA: TGTGCCAGCAGCCCCCGGACACTTGAGCAGTTCTTC.

This sequence joins TRBV27 and TRBJ2-4, with D possibly being TRBD1 (7 bases). The J call may be wrong; the DNA end is better matched by TRBJ2-7. The length of the CDR3 is 14 residues. In germline, CDR1 is MNHEY, CDR2 SMNVEV (reference sequence). CDR3 bases: TGTGCCAGCAGTGCCGGCAGGGGGGCATACGAGCAGTACTTC. Residues: CASSAGRGAYEQYF.